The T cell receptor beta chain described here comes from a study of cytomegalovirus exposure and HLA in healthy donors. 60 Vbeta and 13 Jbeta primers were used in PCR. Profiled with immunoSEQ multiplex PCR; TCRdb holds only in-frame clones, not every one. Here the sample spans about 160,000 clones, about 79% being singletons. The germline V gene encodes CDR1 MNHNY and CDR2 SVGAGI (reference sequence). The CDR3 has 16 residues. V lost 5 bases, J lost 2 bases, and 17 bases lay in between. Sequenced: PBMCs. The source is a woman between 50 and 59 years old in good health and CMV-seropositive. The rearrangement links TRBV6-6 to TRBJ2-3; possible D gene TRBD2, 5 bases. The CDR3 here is CASSPRRRALTDTQYF. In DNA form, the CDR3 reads TGTGCCAGCAGTCCTAGACGGCGGGCCCTCACAGATACGCAGTATTTT.